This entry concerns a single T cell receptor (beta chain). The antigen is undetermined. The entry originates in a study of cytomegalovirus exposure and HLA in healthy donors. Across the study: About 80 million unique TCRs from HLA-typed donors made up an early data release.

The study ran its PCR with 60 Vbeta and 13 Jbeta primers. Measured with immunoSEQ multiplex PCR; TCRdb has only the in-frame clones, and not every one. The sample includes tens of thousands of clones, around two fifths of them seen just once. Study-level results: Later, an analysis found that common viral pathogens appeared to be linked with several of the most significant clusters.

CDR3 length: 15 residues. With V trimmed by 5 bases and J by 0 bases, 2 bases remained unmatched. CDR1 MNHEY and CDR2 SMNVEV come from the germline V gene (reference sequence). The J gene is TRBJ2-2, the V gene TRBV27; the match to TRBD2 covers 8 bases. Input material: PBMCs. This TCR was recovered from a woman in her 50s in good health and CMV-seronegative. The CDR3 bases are TGTGCCAGCAGTGGTAGCGGGGCGAACACCGGGGAGCTGTTTTTT. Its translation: CASSGSGANTGELFF.